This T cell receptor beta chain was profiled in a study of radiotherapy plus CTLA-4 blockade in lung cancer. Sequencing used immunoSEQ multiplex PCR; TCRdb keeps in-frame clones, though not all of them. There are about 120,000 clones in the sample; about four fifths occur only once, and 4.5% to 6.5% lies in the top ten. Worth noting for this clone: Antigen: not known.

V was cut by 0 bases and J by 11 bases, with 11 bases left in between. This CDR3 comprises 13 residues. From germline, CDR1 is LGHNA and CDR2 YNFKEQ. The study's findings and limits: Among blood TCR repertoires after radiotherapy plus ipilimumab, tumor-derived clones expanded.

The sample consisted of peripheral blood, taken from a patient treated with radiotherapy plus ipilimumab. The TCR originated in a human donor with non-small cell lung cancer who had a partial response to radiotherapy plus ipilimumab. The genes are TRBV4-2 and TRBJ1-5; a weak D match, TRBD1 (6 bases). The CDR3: CASSQDYSGAQHF. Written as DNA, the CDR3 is TGTGCCAGCAGCCAAGATTATTCAGGGGCCCAGCATTTT.